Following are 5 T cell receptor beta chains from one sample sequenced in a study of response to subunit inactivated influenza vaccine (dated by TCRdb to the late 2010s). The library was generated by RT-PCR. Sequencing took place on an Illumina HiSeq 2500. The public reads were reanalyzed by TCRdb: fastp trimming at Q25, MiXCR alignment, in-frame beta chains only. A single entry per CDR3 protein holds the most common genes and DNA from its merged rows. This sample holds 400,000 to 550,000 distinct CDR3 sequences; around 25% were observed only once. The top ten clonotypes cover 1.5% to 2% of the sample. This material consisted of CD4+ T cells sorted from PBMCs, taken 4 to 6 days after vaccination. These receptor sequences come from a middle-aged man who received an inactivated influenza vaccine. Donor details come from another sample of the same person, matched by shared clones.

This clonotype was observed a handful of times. The CDR3 loop reads CASTTGTSAREQFF. Written as DNA, the CDR3 is TGTGCCAGCACAACTGGGACATCCGCGCGTGAGCAGTTCTTC. V usage is TRBV28 and J usage is TRBJ2-1; a weak D match, TRBD1 (6 bases). Deletions cut 7 bases from V and 9 bases from J, with 19 bases between. CDR3 length: 14 residues. Germline loops: CDR1 MDHEN, CDR2 SYDVKM.

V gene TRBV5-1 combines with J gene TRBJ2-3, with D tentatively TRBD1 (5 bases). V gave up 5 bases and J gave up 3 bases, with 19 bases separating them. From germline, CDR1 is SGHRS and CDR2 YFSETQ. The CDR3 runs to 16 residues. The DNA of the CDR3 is TGCGCCAGCAGTCCGACAGCAGTCCTTGGGACAGATACGCAGTATTTT. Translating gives CASSPTAVLGTDTQYF.

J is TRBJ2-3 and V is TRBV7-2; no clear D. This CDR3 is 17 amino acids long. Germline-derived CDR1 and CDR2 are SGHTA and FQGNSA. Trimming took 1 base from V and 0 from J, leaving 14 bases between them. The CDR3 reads CASSLVGSGLSTDTQYF. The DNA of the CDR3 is TGTGCCAGCAGCTTAGTTGGATCCGGGCTCAGCACAGATACGCAGTATTTT. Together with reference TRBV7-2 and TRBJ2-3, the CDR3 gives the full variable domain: GAGVSQSPSNKVTEKGKDVELRCDPISGHTALYWYRQSLGQGLEFLIYFQGNSAPDKSGLPSDRFSAERTGGSVSTLTIQRTQQEDSAVYLCASSLVGSGLSTDTQYFGPGTRLTVL.

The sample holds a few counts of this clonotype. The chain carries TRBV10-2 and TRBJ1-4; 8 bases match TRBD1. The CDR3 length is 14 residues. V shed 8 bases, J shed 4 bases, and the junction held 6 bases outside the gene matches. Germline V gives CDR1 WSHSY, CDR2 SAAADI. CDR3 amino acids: CASSTGGFNEKLFF. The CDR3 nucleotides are TGCGCCAGCTCCACAGGGGGATTTAATGAAAAACTGTTTTTT.

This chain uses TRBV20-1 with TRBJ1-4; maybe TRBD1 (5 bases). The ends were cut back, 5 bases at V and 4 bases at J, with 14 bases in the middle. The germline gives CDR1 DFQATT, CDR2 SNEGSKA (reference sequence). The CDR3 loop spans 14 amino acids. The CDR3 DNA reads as TGCAGTGCTTTCATCCCAGGGAATAATGAAAAACTGTTTTTT. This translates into CSAFIPGNNEKLFF.